Sequencing of this T cell receptor beta chain was carried out in a study of blood T cells in healthy people across ages. The second PCR ran roughly 6 to 11 cycles with a sample-barcoded 5' primer and J-beta primers. MiXCR, run by TCRdb on the 5' RACE reads, gives a single entry per CDR3 protein. The profile shows 750,000 to 950,000 distinct CDR3 sequences, just under 30% of them singletons. Germline trimming cut 6 bases from V and 5 bases from J; bases unmatched to any gene: 6. Germline V gives CDR1 MGHDK, CDR2 SYGVNS. The CDR3 totals 13 residues. This clonotype was observed at least ten times. Separately, the same data were catalogued under a study of T cells of mothers and their children. From that study: The TCR beta CDR3 read count exceeded 9 million for each mother and was some 3.1 million for each child. Whether related or unrelated, pairs show similar shaping of TCR recombination output by thymic selection.

This rearrangement joins TRBV25-1 to TRBJ1-2, with 7 bases identical to TRBD1. The TCR was taken from a woman in her 40s in good health. The sequenced sample consisted of blood. The CDR3 here is CASSRDSLYGYTF. The DNA of the CDR3 is TGTGCCAGCAGCCGGGACAGTCTATATGGCTACACCTTC.